This passage covers 5 T cell receptor beta chains from one sample sequenced in a study of cytomegalovirus exposure and HLA in healthy donors (TCRdb year 2017). Libraries were made using the immunoSEQ multiplex PCR assay. For the multiplex PCR, a mixture combining 60 forward primers for TCR Vbeta segments and 13 reverse primers for TCR Jbeta segments was used. TCRdb took this table from immuneACCESS and kept in-frame rearrangements with V and J called. Such tables lack part of the clones; where checked against another copy, unresolved V genes explain under half of the gap, and the rest is unexplained. The sample contains 170,000 or so clones, more than 65% of them found a single time. The ten largest account for approximately 6.5% of the sample. Specimen: PBMCs. The source of these receptors is a man aged 50 to 59 in good health and CMV-seropositive.

The J gene is TRBJ2-7, the V gene TRBV6-6; D is unresolved. V shed 1 base and J shed 7 bases, with 11 bases lying between them. Germline CDR1 is MNHNY and CDR2 is SVGAGI (reference sequence). The CDR3 runs 13 residues. DNA for the CDR3: TGTGCCAGCAGTTACTTTGGGCCGAAAGAGCAGTACTTC. Its protein product is CASSYFGPKEQYF.

The chain couples TRBV29-1 to TRBJ2-3; possibly TRBD2 for D (5 bases). Germline V gene lookup returns CDR1 SQVTM and CDR2 ANQGSEA. The CDR3 is 12 amino acids. V dropped 5 bases and J dropped 1 base, with 7 bases sitting between them. In DNA, the CDR3 is TGCAGCGTTTTGGAGGGCACAGATACGCAGTATTTT. This translates into CSVLEGTDTQYF.

The chain recombines TRBV5-4 with TRBJ2-5; possible D gene TRBD2, 6 bases. The CDR3 runs 14 residues. Germline values: CDR1 SGHNT, CDR2 YYREEE (reference sequence). V was pared by 4 bases and J by 2 bases, with 12 bases between. CDR3 protein: CASSIVSGQETQYF. In DNA form, the CDR3 reads TGTGCCAGCAGCATCGTAAGCGGGCAAGAGACCCAGTACTTC. Looking up the rest from reference TRBV5-4 and TRBJ2-5 gives the full variable domain: ETGVTQSPTHLIKTRGQQVTLRCSSQSGHNTVSWYQQALGQGPQFIFQYYREEENGRGNFPPRFSGLQFPNYSSELNVNALELDDSALYLCASSIVSGQETQYFGPGTRLLVL.

The V gene is TRBV9, the J gene TRBJ1-4, with 7 bases matching TRBD1. The CDR3 covers 16 residues. After removal of 0 bases from V and 5 bases from J, the junction contained 7 bases not matched to a gene. Germline V gene data show CDR1 as SGDLS and CDR2 as YYNGEE. DNA of the CDR3: TGTGCCAGCAGCGTAGCTGCGGGACAGACGAATGAAAAACTGTTTTTT. As protein: CASSVAAGQTNEKLFF. Variable domain in full (rest from reference TRBV9 and TRBJ1-4): DSGVTQTPKHLITATGQRVTLRCSPRSGDLSVYWYQQSLDQGLQFLIQYYNGEERAKGNILERFSAQQFPDLHSELNLSSLELGDSALYFCASSVAAGQTNEKLFFGSGTQLSVL.

The chain has TRBV9 and TRBJ2-1; 10 bases fit TRBD2. There are 15 residues in the CDR3. V shed 3 bases and J 4 bases; nucleotides not matched to a gene: 4. The germline V gene has CDR1 SGDLS and CDR2 YYNGEE. The CDR3 reads CASSGATSGYNEQFF. CDR3 sequence (DNA): TGTGCCAGCAGCGGGGCGACTAGCGGGTACAATGAGCAGTTCTTC.